The TCR beta chain described here comes from a study of post-analysis software for immune sequencing data. Whole-study findings and limits: Elevated frequency relative to controls characterized 4 or 5 TRBV segments in patients, TRBV5-6, TRBV5-1 and TRBV20-1 among them. Controls' normalized Chao1 diversity significantly exceeded that of multiple sclerosis patients. Under the F measure, samples that were prepared in one batch clustered strongly together.

The germline CDR1 and CDR2 sequences are MNHNS and SASEGT. The CDR3 is made up of 16 amino acids. Trimming shortened V by 2 bases and J by 5 bases, and 16 bases separated the two germline ends. Concerning this clonotype: What it recognizes is unknown.

Unique molecular identifiers tagged the TCR beta cDNA libraries. Starting from roughly 1 to 10 million T cells, the study yielded roughly 0.5 million cDNA molecules. From the PCR reads, TCRdb called clonotypes with MiXCR, one entry per CDR3 protein. The table has hundreds of thousands of distinct CDR3 sequences, approximately 60% seen once; the top ten hold 10% to 12%. This TCR came from a girl aged 2 to 10 with multiple sclerosis. This chain joins TRBV6-1 and TRBJ2-1; D remains unclear. Sequenced sample: blood. The CDR3 sequence: CASSELKPTLNNEQFF. The CDR3 DNA follows: TGTGCCAGCAGTGAATTAAAGCCGACGTTAAACAATGAGCAGTTCTTC.